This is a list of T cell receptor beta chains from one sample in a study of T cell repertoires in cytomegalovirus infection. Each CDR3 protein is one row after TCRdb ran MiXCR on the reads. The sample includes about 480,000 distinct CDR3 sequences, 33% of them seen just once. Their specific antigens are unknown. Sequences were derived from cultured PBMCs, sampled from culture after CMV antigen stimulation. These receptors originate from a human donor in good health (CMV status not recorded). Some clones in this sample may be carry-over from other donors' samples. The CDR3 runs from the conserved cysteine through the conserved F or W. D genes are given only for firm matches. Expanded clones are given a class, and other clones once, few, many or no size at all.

CASSATSGSETQYF | TGTGCCAGCAGCGCGACTAGCGGGAGCGAGACCCAGTACTTC | . | TRBJ2-5 | TRBD2 | TRBV7-2
CASLGQSNYGYTF | TGTGCCAGCCTTGGACAGTCTAACTATGGCTACACCTTC | . | TRBJ1-2 | . | TRBV6-2/TRBV6-3
CAISRDVLLNSPLHF | TGTGCCATCAGCCGAGACGTGTTATTAAATTCACCCCTCCACTTT | once | TRBJ1-6 | . | TRBV10-3
CASMKGRNQETQYF | TGTGCCAGCATGAAGGGACGGAACCAAGAGACCCAGTACTTC | few | TRBJ2-5 | . | TRBV2
CASMGLVGYEQYF | TGTGCCAGCATGGGACTAGTGGGTTACGAGCAGTACTTC | . | TRBJ2-7 | TRBD2 | TRBV6-1
CASSLAAEGHNEQFF | TGTGCCAGCAGTTTGGCGGCGGAAGGACACAATGAGCAGTTCTTC | few | TRBJ2-1 | . | TRBV28
CSAGGGRPGTLTNEQYF | TGCAGTGCTGGCGGAGGGCGTCCCGGGACTCTTACTAACGAGCAGTACTTC | . | TRBJ2-7 | . | TRBV20-1
CASRQNRDRASTEAFF | TGTGCCAGTAGGCAAAACCGGGACAGGGCAAGCACTGAAGCTTTCTTT | . | TRBJ1-1 | TRBD1 | TRBV19
CASSLLTSGRRSAAYEQFF | TGTGCCAGCAGCTTATTGACTAGCGGGAGAAGGTCAGCTGCGTATGAGCAGTTCTTC | . | TRBJ2-1 | TRBD2 | TRBV11-3
CSARDAGGPADEQYF | TGCAGTGCTAGAGACGCGGGAGGGCCGGCTGACGAGCAGTACTTC | few | TRBJ2-7 | TRBD2 | TRBV20-1
CSARDPGGAQETQYF | TGCAGTGCTAGAGATCCTGGGGGCGCTCAGGAGACCCAGTACTTC | . | TRBJ2-5 | . | TRBV20-1
CASSPIREGHRGGTDTQYF | TGTGCCAGCAGCCCTATCCGGGAGGGCCATAGAGGTGGCACAGATACGCAGTATTTT | few | TRBJ2-3 | TRBD2 | TRBV7-2
CASRTGTEFNQPQHF | TGTGCCAGTAGGACCGGGACAGAGTTCAATCAGCCCCAGCATTTT | . | TRBJ1-5 | TRBD1 | TRBV19
CASSSFSGSGNEQFF | TGTGCCAGCAGCTCGTTTAGCGGGAGTGGCAATGAGCAGTTCTTC | few | TRBJ2-1 | TRBD2 | TRBV11-2
CASRLTGNTDTQYF | TGTGCCAGTAGACTCACCGGGAACACAGATACGCAGTATTTT | . | TRBJ2-3 | . | TRBV19
CASSSKGDGYTF | TGTGCCAGCAGCTCAAAGGGGGATGGCTACACCTTC | . | TRBJ1-2 | . | TRBV7-2
CASSLEVGGNNEQFF | TGTGCCAGCAGCTTAGAGGTGGGAGGAAACAATGAGCAGTTCTTC | many | TRBJ2-1 | . | TRBV7-2
CASSGPGNEQFF | TGTGCCTCTTCCGGCCCGGGTAATGAGCAGTTCTTC | few | TRBJ2-1 | . | TRBV24-1
CASTTGNTDTQYF | TGTGCCAGCACCACGGGGAATACAGATACGCAGTATTTT | few | TRBJ2-3 | . | TRBV7-2
CASSRSGRAAYNEQFF | TGTGCCAGCAGTCGTAGCGGGAGGGCCGCTTACAATGAGCAGTTCTTC | . | TRBJ2-1 | TRBD2 | TRBV12-3/TRBV12-4
CASSSPGTRGDTQYF | TGTGCCAGCAGTTCTCCCGGGACTCGCGGAGATACGCAGTATTTT | . | TRBJ2-3 | . | TRBV6-6
CSARDRKGQHRNTGELFF | TGCAGTGCTAGAGATAGGAAGGGACAGCACAGGAACACCGGGGAGCTGTTTTTT | . | TRBJ2-2 | TRBD1 | TRBV20-1
CASSLGAGGGAKNIQYF | TGTGCCAGCAGCTTAGGGGCGGGAGGGGGAGCCAAAAACATTCAGTACTTC | few | TRBJ2-4 | TRBD2 | TRBV7-2
CASSLATGTDQPQHF | TGTGCCAGCAGCTTAGCGACAGGGACGGATCAGCCCCAGCATTTT | many | TRBJ1-5 | TRBD1 | TRBV7-2
CSARVPTGNTIYF | TGCAGTGCTAGGGTACCCACTGGAAACACCATATATTTT | . | TRBJ1-3 | . | TRBV20-1
CASSQKTSATGNEQFF | TGCGCCAGCAGCCAGAAGACTAGCGCTACAGGCAATGAGCAGTTCTTC | . | TRBJ2-1 | TRBD2 | TRBV4-1
CASSRGLRLASSDEQFF | TGTGCCAGCTCACGAGGCCTACGACTAGCGTCTTCGGATGAGCAGTTCTTC | . | TRBJ2-1 | TRBD2 | TRBV18
CASSLDTLTDTQYF | TGTGCCAGCAGCTTGGATACTCTCACAGATACGCAGTATTTT | once | TRBJ2-3 | . | TRBV7-2
CATSYTSGSYNEQFF | TGTGCCACCAGCTATACTAGCGGATCCTACAATGAGCAGTTCTTC | . | TRBJ2-1 | TRBD2 | TRBV15
CASSTAGLSFHEQFF | TGTGCCAGCAGCACCGCGGGACTATCTTTCCATGAGCAGTTCTTC | many | TRBJ2-1 | TRBD2 | TRBV28
CASSEEQDRDFYRNTEAFF | TGTGCCAGCAGCGAAGAACAGGACAGGGATTTTTATCGGAACACTGAAGCTTTCTTT | many | TRBJ1-1 | TRBD1 | TRBV7-2
CATSRGLVASGNEQYF | TGTGCCACCAGCCGAGGTTTAGTAGCTAGCGGGAACGAGCAGTACTTC | . | TRBJ2-7 | TRBD2 | TRBV15
CASKGVNTGELFF | TGTGCCAGCAAGGGGGTTAACACCGGGGAGCTGTTTTTT | few | TRBJ2-2 | . | TRBV11-2
CASSQDIDSLAKNIQYF | TGCGCCAGCAGCCAAGATATCGACAGTCTAGCCAAAAACATTCAGTACTTC | . | TRBJ2-4 | . | TRBV4-3
CASSLANYEQYF | TGTGCCAGCAGCTTAGCGAATTACGAGCAGTACTTC | . | TRBJ2-7 | . | TRBV7-2
CASQRGGGETQYF | TGTGCCAGTCAGCGAGGGGGAGGAGAGACCCAGTACTTC | . | TRBJ2-5 | . | TRBV18
CASSQTGLNTEAFF | TGCGCCAGCAGCCAAACAGGGTTGAACACTGAAGCTTTCTTT | few | TRBJ1-1 | . | TRBV4-1
CASSQSRGASTDTQYF | TGCGCCAGCAGTCAATCGAGGGGGGCTAGCACAGATACGCAGTATTTT | . | TRBJ2-3 | . | TRBV23-1
CATSGGSNEQFF | TGTGCCACCAGTGGTGGGAGCAATGAGCAGTTCTTC | . | TRBJ2-1 | . | TRBV24-1
CASSLELARFYNEQFF | TGTGCCAGTAGCCTTGAACTAGCGCGCTTTTACAATGAGCAGTTCTTC | . | TRBJ2-1 | TRBD2 | TRBV19